These 24 T cell receptor beta chains came from one sample sequenced in a study of response to subunit inactivated influenza vaccine. TCRdb itself ran the RT-PCR reads through MiXCR, one entry per CDR3 protein. The profile covers approximately 500,000 distinct CDR3 sequences, with about 15% appearing a single time and around 10% taken by the ten largest. Material: PBMCs from blood, obtained 11 to 12 days after vaccination. The receptor set was obtained from a man aged 50 to 60 who received an inactivated influenza vaccine.

The chain joins TRBV5-1 to TRBJ1-2; weak D call: TRBD1 (5 bases). Germline-derived CDR1 and CDR2 are SGHRS and YFSETQ. V was trimmed by 5 bases and J by 0 bases, leaving 17 bases between them. CDR3 length: 16 amino acids. Here the CDR3 reads CASRGGTDEANYGYTF. The CDR3 region has the DNA TGCGCCAGCAGGGGTGGGACGGATGAAGCTAACTATGGCTACACCTTC.

This clonotype has only a few counts. Mismatch with germline at one junction end may stem from a read error. The chain has TRBV7-7 and TRBJ2-7, with D perhaps matching TRBD1 or TRBD2 (5 bases each). The CDR3 is 15 amino acids. Per the germline V gene, CDR1 is SSHAT and CDR2 is FNYEAQ (reference sequence). The DNA of the CDR3 is TGTGCTAGCAGCTTAGGGGAGCCGGCGCGCTACGAGCAGTACTTC. As protein: CASSLGEPARYEQYF.

The chain recombines TRBV10-3 with TRBJ2-3; 9 bases are shared with TRBD2. V lost 2 bases, J lost 0 bases, and 0 bases stayed unmatched. The CDR3 runs 15 residues. Germline CDR1 is ENHRY and CDR2 is SYGVKD. The CDR3 loop is CAISELAGSTDTQYF. The CDR3 DNA is TGTGCCATCAGTGAGCTAGCGGGGAGCACAGATACGCAGTATTTT.

This clonotype was recorded a few times. The rearrangement uses TRBV7-2 and TRBJ1-2; 10 nucleotides match TRBD1. The CDR3 is 16 residues long. Germline V CDR1 and CDR2: SGHTA, FQGNSA. After removal of 4 bases from V and 4 bases from J, the junction contained 9 bases not matched to a gene. CDR3 DNA sequence: TGTGCCAGCAGCTCCCGGGACAGGGGATTTATCTATGGCTACACCTTC. This encodes CASSSRDRGFIYGYTF.

This chain connects TRBV3-1 to TRBJ2-3, with D tentatively TRBD1 (6 bases). V was trimmed by 0 bases and J by 3 bases, leaving 10 bases between them. CDR3 size: 15 residues. Germline CDR1 and CDR2: LGHDT and YNNKEL (reference sequence). The CDR3 here is CASSQERGNTDTQYF. The CDR3 DNA follows: TGTGCCAGCAGCCAAGAAAGGGGGAATACAGATACGCAGTATTTT.

This clonotype has a handful of counts. The chain couples TRBV15 to TRBJ2-7; D might be TRBD1 (5 bases). Germline assignment: CDR1 LNHNV and CDR2 YYDKDF (reference sequence). The CDR3 runs 15 residues. Trimming pared 0 bases from V and 3 bases from J, leaving 12 bases between. The CDR3 nucleotides read TGTGCCACCAGCAGAGACATTGGCAGGGTCTACGAGCAGTACTTC. The encoded protein is CATSRDIGRVYEQYF.

The V and J genes are TRBV20-1 and TRBJ2-3, with TRBD2 matching over 12 bases. CDR3 size: 18 residues. The germline gives CDR1 DFQATT, CDR2 SNEGSKA (reference sequence). J gave up 2 bases and V 1 base, and 10 bases lay outside the gene matches. The CDR3 loop reads CSARGLAGDPSSTDTQYF. The CDR3 DNA follows: TGCAGTGCTAGAGGACTAGCGGGAGACCCCAGTTCCACAGATACGCAGTATTTT.

The rearrangement uses TRBV4-1 and TRBJ2-1; D is ambiguous. The germline gives CDR1 MGHRA, CDR2 YSYEKL. V was cut by 1 base and J by 8 bases, with 12 bases left in between. The CDR3 consists of 14 residues. CDR3 in DNA: TGCGCCAGCAGCCAAGGTGCTGCCAACCATGAGCAGTTCTTC. Translated: CASSQGAANHEQFF.

The chain links TRBV10-3 to TRBJ2-5, with TRBD2 matching over 8 bases. Germline values: CDR1 ENHRY, CDR2 SYGVKD. The CDR3 extends over 17 amino acids. V gave up 6 bases and J gave up 2 bases; unmatched junction bases: 14. The DNA for the CDR3 is TGTGCCATCAGCAAACAGACCTATACTAGCGGACAAGAGACCCAGTACTTC. It yields the protein CAISKQTYTSGQETQYF.

The chain has TRBV5-1 and TRBJ2-2, with 10 nucleotides matching TRBD2. The junction had 5 bases not matched to a gene; V was cut back by 4 bases and J by 5 bases. CDR3 length equals 15 residues. CDR1 and CDR2 (germline): SGHRS, YFSETQ. The CDR3 sequence: CASSGIAGGTGELFF. CDR3 DNA sequence: TGCGCCAGCAGCGGAATAGCGGGAGGTACCGGGGAGCTGTTTTTT. The variable domain in full, completed from reference TRBV5-1 and TRBJ2-2, reads KAGVTQTPRYLIKTRGQQVTLSCSPISGHRSVSWYQQTPGQGLQFLFEYFSETQRNKGNFPGRFSGRQFSNSRSEMNVSTLELGDSALYLCASSGIAGGTGELFFGEGSRLTVL.

The chain joins TRBV5-1 to TRBJ2-3; D tentatively fits TRBD1 or TRBD2 (6 bases each). Germline V gene lookup returns CDR1 SGHRS and CDR2 YFSETQ. The V end lost 4 bases, the J end lost 2 bases, and 11 bases lay between the germline ends. The CDR3 loop spans 14 amino acids. The CDR3 region is CASSVGGPTDTQYF. In DNA, the CDR3 is TGCGCCAGCAGCGTGGGGGGCCCCACAGATACGCAGTATTTT.

The rearrangement joins TRBV12-3 or TRBV12-4 to TRBJ2-2, with D possibly being TRBD2 (6 bases). The CDR3 length is 15 residues. V lost 7 bases and J lost 8, with 20 bases in between. The CDR3 loop is CASKEGPLLGGELFF. The DNA of the CDR3 is TGTGCCAGCAAGGAGGGACCCCTACTCGGGGGGGAGCTGTTTTTT.

The J gene is TRBJ2-2, the V gene TRBV6-2 or TRBV6-3; 8 bases agree with TRBD2. This CDR3 has 16 amino acids. Germline V lookup: CDR1 MNHEY, CDR2 SVGEGT. Trimming at V came to 2 bases and at J to 4 bases, leaving 6 bases not matched to a gene. DNA for the CDR3: TGTGCCAGCAGTTACCTCAGCGGGGGACTCACCGGGGAGCTGTTTTTT. It is translated as CASSYLSGGLTGELFF.

This clonotype was recorded many times. The chain is built from TRBV6-1 and TRBJ2-4; 8 bases align to TRBD2. Germline V lookup: CDR1 MNHNS, CDR2 SASEGT. Germline trimming cut 4 bases from V and 4 bases from J; bases unmatched to any gene: 3. The CDR3 sequence is 14 residues long. The DNA for the CDR3 is TGTGCCAGCAGTGCCTCGGGGGGGAAAAACATTCAGTACTTC. Translated: CASSASGGKNIQYF.

The rearrangement links TRBV7-7 to TRBJ2-7; 8 bases are a match to TRBD1. The trim removed 5 bases at V and 7 bases at J, leaving 10 bases unmatched. The length of the CDR3 is 14 residues. CDR1 and CDR2 (germline): SSHAT, FNYEAQ (reference sequence). CDR3 in amino acids: CASSQGTGAGEQYF. CDR3 nucleotide sequence: TGTGCCAGCAGCCAGGGGACAGGAGCAGGGGAGCAGTACTTC.

The chain is built from TRBV20-1 and TRBJ1-5; D possibly corresponds to TRBD1 (6 bases). Germline V gene data show CDR1 as DFQATT and CDR2 as SNEGSKA (reference sequence). CDR3 length: 15 residues. The V gene lost 4 bases and the J gene lost 0 bases, with 13 bases spanning the gap. The CDR3 is CSATRDTDSNQPQHF. In nucleotides, the CDR3 is TGCAGTGCTACGAGGGACACCGATAGCAATCAGCCCCAGCATTTT.

The chain couples TRBV2 to TRBJ2-2, with D maybe TRBD2 (6 bases). The CDR3 length is 15 residues. V was shortened by 4 bases and J by 4 bases, with 13 bases between the two germline ends. Germline V gene lookup returns CDR1 SNHLY and CDR2 FYNNEI. The CDR3 DNA reads TGTGCCAGCAGTGTTCGGGACTCTACCACCGGGGAGCTGTTTTTT. Its protein is CASSVRDSTTGELFF.

This clonotype was counted between two and nine times. V and J are TRBV6-5 and TRBJ2-7; 10 nucleotides align to TRBD2. J lost 3 bases, V lost 4 bases, and 6 bases had no gene match. The germline V gene encodes CDR1 MNHEY and CDR2 SVGAGI. This CDR3 has 15 amino acids. This chain's CDR3 is CASSFVAGGGYEQYF. The CDR3 DNA reads TGTGCCAGCAGTTTCGTAGCGGGGGGAGGCTACGAGCAGTACTTC.

This chain connects TRBV5-5 to TRBJ2-2; maybe TRBD2 (6 bases). CDR1 is SGHKS, CDR2 YYEKEE, per germline (reference sequence). The CDR3 contains 15 residues. Trimming pared 3 bases from V and 7 bases from J, leaving 16 bases between. CDR3 nucleotides: TGTGCCAGCAGCTCGGGAGCCCCGGTGGGCGGGGAGCTGTTTTTT. Its translation is CASSSGAPVGGELFF.

There are a few counts of this clonotype. This chain joins TRBV6-1 and TRBJ1-3; D perhaps matches TRBD1 (5 bases). V dropped 6 bases and J dropped 9 bases, with 21 bases sitting between them. CDR1 is MNHNS, CDR2 SASEGT, per germline. CDR3 length: 15 amino acids. The CDR3 region has the DNA TGTGCCAGCAGGAACGGGCCAGGACGCGGGGGCACCATATATTTT. Its protein product is CASRNGPGRGGTIYF.

This clonotype was detected only a few times. The chain links TRBV3-1 to TRBJ2-5; D might be TRBD2 (5 bases). Between the trimmed V and J ends, which lost 4 bases and 1 base, there was a span of 19 bases. This CDR3 spans 17 amino acids. Per germline, CDR1 LGHDT and CDR2 YNNKEL (reference sequence). The CDR3 sequence: CASSLYRLRVRQETQYF. CDR3 nucleotide sequence: TGTGCCAGCAGCCTATATCGGTTGCGGGTCCGCCAAGAGACCCAGTACTTC.

This chain joins TRBV27 and TRBJ2-3, with 10 bases fitting TRBD2. The CDR3 extends over 14 amino acids. Germline trimming cut 6 bases from V and 2 bases from J; bases unmatched to any gene: 2. The germline gives CDR1 MNHEY, CDR2 SMNVEV (reference sequence). In nucleotides, the CDR3 is TGTGCCAGCAGAGCGGGGGGGTACACAGATACGCAGTATTTT. Translated: CASRAGGYTDTQYF.

In this sample, this clonotype turned up a few times. The chain recombines TRBV2 with TRBJ2-7; TRBD1 matches at 8 bases. The germline V gene encodes CDR1 SNHLY and CDR2 FYNNEI. V lost 5 bases, J lost 0 bases, and 3 bases stayed unmatched. The CDR3 has 14 residues. For the CDR3, the DNA is TGTGCCAGCAGTACCAGGGGGCGCTCCTACGAGCAGTACTTC. Translated, it gives CASSTRGRSYEQYF.

V usage is TRBV7-2 and J usage is TRBJ2-7, with 7 bases that match TRBD1. Germline V gene lookup returns CDR1 SGHTA and CDR2 FQGNSA. Trimming took 5 bases from V and 4 from J; bases not matched to a gene: 8. There are 14 residues in the CDR3. The CDR3 DNA reads TGTGCCAGCAGCACACAGGGGCCCCGTTACGAGCAGTACTTC. It is translated as CASSTQGPRYEQYF.